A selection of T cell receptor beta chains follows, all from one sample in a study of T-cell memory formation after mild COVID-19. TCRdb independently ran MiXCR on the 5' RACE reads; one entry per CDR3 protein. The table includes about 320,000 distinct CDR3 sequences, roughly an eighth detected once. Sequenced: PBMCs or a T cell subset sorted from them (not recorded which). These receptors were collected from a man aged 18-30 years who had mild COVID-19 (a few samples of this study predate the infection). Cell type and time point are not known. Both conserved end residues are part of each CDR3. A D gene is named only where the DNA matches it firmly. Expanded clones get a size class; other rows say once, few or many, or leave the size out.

CDR3 protein: CASSQFLGSGELFF
CDR3 DNA: TGCGCCAGCAGCCAATTTTTGGGATCCGGGGAGCTGTTTTTT
J gene: TRBJ2-2
clone size: -
V gene: TRBV4-3
D gene: -

CDR3 protein: CASSLQGSQETQYF
CDR3 DNA: TGTGCCAGCAGCTTGCAGGGGTCGCAGGAGACCCAGTACTTC
J gene: TRBJ2-5
clone size: -
V gene: TRBV5-4
D gene: -

CDR3 protein: CASSQQGSYNEQFF
CDR3 DNA: TGTGCCAGCAGTCAACAGGGCTCCTACAATGAGCAGTTCTTC
J gene: TRBJ2-1
clone size: few
V gene: TRBV2
D gene: -

CDR3 protein: CASSSTQGWETQYF
CDR3 DNA: TGTGCCAGCAGCTCAACACAGGGGTGGGAGACCCAGTACTTC
J gene: TRBJ2-5
clone size: -
V gene: TRBV28
D gene: TRBD1

CDR3 protein: CSARDLGGGRGYTF
CDR3 DNA: TGCAGTGCTAGAGATTTAGGCGGAGGTCGGGGCTACACCTTC
J gene: TRBJ1-2
clone size: few
V gene: TRBV20-1
D gene: -

CDR3 protein: CASSKQENEKLFF
CDR3 DNA: TGTGCCAGCAGCAAACAGGAAAATGAAAAACTGTTTTTT
J gene: TRBJ1-4
clone size: few
V gene: TRBV3-1
D gene: -

CDR3 protein: CASSQAGRFNQPQHF
CDR3 DNA: TGTGCCAGCAGCCAAGCTGGCAGATTCAATCAGCCCCAGCATTTT
J gene: TRBJ1-5
clone size: -
V gene: TRBV4-2
D gene: -

CDR3 protein: CSGEDREYNEQFF
CDR3 DNA: TGCAGCGGCGAGGACAGGGAGTACAATGAGCAGTTCTTC
J gene: TRBJ2-1
clone size: -
V gene: TRBV29-1
D gene: TRBD1

CDR3 protein: CATSRDLTEGGYEQYF
CDR3 DNA: TGTGCCACCAGCAGAGATCTCACGGAAGGGGGCTACGAGCAGTACTTC
J gene: TRBJ2-7
clone size: few
V gene: TRBV15
D gene: -

CDR3 protein: CASSRRTAQANEKLFF
CDR3 DNA: TGCGCCAGCAGCCGTCGGACCGCGCAGGCTAATGAAAAACTGTTTTTT
J gene: TRBJ1-4
clone size: -
V gene: TRBV4-3
D gene: -

CDR3 protein: CSASPGSSGNTIYF
CDR3 DNA: TGCAGTGCTAGTCCGGGGAGCTCTGGAAACACCATATATTTT
J gene: TRBJ1-3
clone size: many
V gene: TRBV20-1
D gene: -